This T cell receptor beta chain was identified in a study of T-cell reconstitution after alpha-beta-depleted transplantation in children. Study outcomes and limitations: Newly produced T cells mostly accounted for T-cell counts and diversity one year post-transplant. Roughly two months post-transplant, alpha-beta T cells reportedly originated from several hundred graft clones that had expanded.

This clonotype showed up just a few times. The antigen is undetermined. The CDR3 covers 17 residues. The ends lost 1 base at V and 0 bases at J; junction bases unmatched: 11. Germline CDR1 is DFQATT and CDR2 is SNEGSKA (reference sequence). Unique molecular identifiers were used in preparing the TCRbeta library. A single record per CDR3 protein comes from TCRdb applying MiXCR to the PCR reads. The sample has 800,000 to 1,000,000 distinct CDR3 sequences, 25% to 35% seen once; the top ten hold about 28%. The specimen was PBMCs, mostly from graft donor cells, collected 360 days after TCRalphabeta/CD19-depleted stem cell transplant. This TCR came from a boy in the first two years of life who had a stem cell transplant for SCID, so the T cells may come from the graft donor. The rearrangement links TRBV20-1 to TRBJ2-7; 8 bases are a match to TRBD2. CDR3 in amino acids: CSARGQLRRGGSYEQYF. The CDR3 nucleotides read TGCAGTGCTAGAGGCCAGCTTCGACGGGGGGGCTCCTACGAGCAGTACTTC.